The rows below give T cell receptor beta chains drawn from one sample of a study of Tregs in tolerant kidney transplant recipients. Assay used: immunoSEQ multiplex PCR; TCRdb lists only in-frame clones, some missing. The table shows some 60,000 clones, with more than 70% occurring only once. The sequencing sample was made of CD4+ T cells from blood. These receptors were taken from a human donor in good health. Each CDR3 is given with its conserved first and last residue. The D gene is left open where the match is weak. Clone size is shown for a subset of rows, as once, few, many or a class of expanded clone.

J	V	size	D	DNA	CDR3
TRBJ2-1	TRBV5-4	NA	TRBD1	TGTGCCAGCAGCTCGACAGGGGTGGGTTACAATGAGCAGTTCTTC	CASSSTGVGYNEQFF
TRBJ2-1	TRBV7-3	NA	NA	TGTGCCAGCAGCTTAATCTGGACAGACTACAATGAGCAGTTCTTC	CASSLIWTDYNEQFF
TRBJ2-5	TRBV7-6	once	NA	TGTGCCAGCAGCTTTGTCGGCGGGACACCCCAAGAGACCCAGTACTTC	CASSFVGGTPQETQYF
TRBJ2-3	TRBV28	few	NA	TGTGCCAGCAGTCCTCCGGGACAACTCACAGATACGCAGTATTTT	CASSPPGQLTDTQYF
TRBJ2-7	TRBV5-6	NA	NA	TGTGCCAGCAGCGAGGACATGGAACCCTCCTACGAGCAGTACTTC	CASSEDMEPSYEQYF
TRBJ2-1	TRBV5-6	NA	TRBD2	TGTGCCAGCAGCCAAACGGGAGGGAGTGAGCAGTTCTTC	CASSQTGGSEQFF
TRBJ2-3	TRBV19	NA	NA	TGTGCCAGTAGTAAAATCACCAACACAGATACGCAGTATTTT	CASSKITNTDTQYF
TRBJ2-5	TRBV7-2	few	NA	TGTGCCAGCAGCTTAAGACCGGAACCCTTAGAGACCCAGTACTTC	CASSLRPEPLETQYF
TRBJ2-7	TRBV7-2	NA	NA	TGTGCCAGCAGCTACCGGGCGGGACCGGGAGGGGGCCACGAGCAGTACTTC	CASSYRAGPGGGHEQYF
TRBJ1-1	TRBV5-1	NA	NA	TGCGCCAGCAGCCTGAACACTGAAGCTTTCTTT	CASSLNTEAFF
TRBJ2-3	TRBV6-5	NA	NA	TGTGCCAGCAGTGACGCGGATACGCAGTATTTT	CASSDADTQYF
TRBJ1-2	TRBV12-5	NA	NA	TGTGCTAGTGGTTTGGACACAGGGTTATTTCGTGGCTACACCTTC	CASGLDTGLFRGYTF
TRBJ2-7	TRBV5-4	NA	NA	TGCGCCAGCAGCCAAGATCCTCCCGGGAGTGGGTACGAGCAGTACTTC	CASSQDPPGSGYEQYF
TRBJ1-5	TRBV6-1	many	NA	TGTGCCAGCAGTGAAGAGTGGGTCAATCAGCCCCAGCATTTT	CASSEEWVNQPQHF
TRBJ2-3	TRBV7-9	NA	TRBD2	TGTGCCAGCAGCTTCGGGACTAGCCCGGATACGCAGTATTTT	CASSFGTSPDTQYF
TRBJ2-7	TRBV7-3	NA	TRBD2	TGTGCCAGCAGTTTCGAGCGGGAGGGCGAGCAGTACTTC	CASSFEREGEQYF
TRBJ2-1	TRBV18	NA	TRBD2	TGTGCCAGCTCACCACTTCTAGCGGGGGGGCCGGGTGAGCAGTTCTTC	CASSPLLAGGPGEQFF
TRBJ1-6	TRBV2	NA	TRBD1	TGTGCCAGCAGTGCGACGGGACAGAATAATTCACCCCTCCACTTT	CASSATGQNNSPLHF
TRBJ2-7	TRBV19	NA	TRBD1	TGTGCCAGCCACCCCGGGACAGGTCGTTACGAGCAGTACTTC	CASHPGTGRYEQYF
TRBJ1-6	TRBV7-2	NA	NA	TGTGCCAGCAGCTCAGACAGGAGGACACCCCTCCACTTT	CASSSDRRTPLHF
TRBJ2-5	TRBV4-3	medium-sized	TRBD2	TGCGCCAGCAGCCAAGTCGGGGGGAGAGAGACCCAGTACTTC	CASSQVGGRETQYF
TRBJ2-1	TRBV27	NA	TRBD2	TGTGCCAGCAGTTTCATGGGAGGGGACAATGAGCAGTTCTTC	CASSFMGGDNEQFF
TRBJ2-7	TRBV5-6	NA	NA	TGTGCCAGCAGCTCCCCCGGCCTGGGCACCCCCTACGAGCAGTACTTC	CASSSPGLGTPYEQYF
TRBJ2-3	TRBV7-2	NA	TRBD2	TGTGCCAGCAGTTTACCCCGGACTAGCTTAACAGATACGCAGTATTTT	CASSLPRTSLTDTQYF
TRBJ2-7	TRBV15	NA	TRBD1	TGTGCCACCAGCAGAGATCCGACAGGGTCTGGATACGAGCAGTACTTC	CATSRDPTGSGYEQYF
TRBJ2-1	TRBV21-1	NA	NA	TGTGCCAGCAGCAATGGACTAGCGGGAGAACGCCCCTACAATGAGCAGTTCTTC	CASSNGLAGERPYNEQFF
TRBJ2-1	TRBV5-1	once	NA	TGCGCCAGCCAGGGCGGAAGCCTTTACAATGAGCAGTTCTTC	CASQGGSLYNEQFF